This T cell receptor beta chain was identified in a study of blood T cell repertoires in COVID-19. Study information: COVID-19 samples from acute and convalescent phases originated in the United States, Italy and Spain. Nucleic acid was either cDNA or gDNA, and it came from T cells, B-cell-depleted T cells, or PBMCs.

This CDR3 has 14 amino acids. Trimming cost V 3 bases and J 4 bases, with 12 bases left between them. Germline lookup yields CDR1 LNHDA and CDR2 SQIVND (reference sequence). In the original processing: The authors estimated nucleated cell counts from reference gene primer amplification. TCRdb's copy holds only in-frame clones and misses some; the assay was immunoSEQ multiplex PCR. That table supplies the V and J calls and clone size; D and trimming were determined from the DNA. Found here are 91,000 or so clones, 82% of them singletons; the top ten hold 6% to 7.5%. The chain joins TRBV19 to TRBJ2-5; the D gene is possibly TRBD2 (7 bases). What was sequenced was peripheral blood. The clonotype was recovered from a man aged 45 to 65 with active or convalescent COVID-19. CDR3 in amino acids: CASSMGGARETQYF. The CDR3 DNA sequence: TGTGCCAGTAGTATGGGGGGGGCGAGAGAGACCCAGTACTTC.